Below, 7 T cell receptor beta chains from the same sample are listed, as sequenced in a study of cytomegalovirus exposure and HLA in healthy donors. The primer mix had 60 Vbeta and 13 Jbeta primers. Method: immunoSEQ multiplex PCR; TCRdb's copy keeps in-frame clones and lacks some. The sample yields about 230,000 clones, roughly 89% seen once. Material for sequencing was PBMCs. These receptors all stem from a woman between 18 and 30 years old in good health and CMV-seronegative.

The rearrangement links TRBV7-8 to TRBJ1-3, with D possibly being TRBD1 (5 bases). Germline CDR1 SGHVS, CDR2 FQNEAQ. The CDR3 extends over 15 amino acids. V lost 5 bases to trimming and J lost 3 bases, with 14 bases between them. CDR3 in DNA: TGTGCCAGCAGCGAGACAGAAGTTCTTGGAAACACCATATATTTT. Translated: CASSETEVLGNTIYF.

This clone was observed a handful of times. CDR3 amino acids: CASSHLPNQGGGTEAFF. CDR3 bases: TGTGCCAGCAGCCACCTACCAAACCAAGGGGGTGGTACTGAAGCTTTCTTT. The chain joins TRBV4-2 to TRBJ1-1; D perhaps matches TRBD1 (6 bases). The CDR3 extends over 17 amino acids. Per germline, CDR1 LGHNA and CDR2 YNFKEQ. The germline V and J ends were trimmed by 3 bases and 5 bases, with 22 bases remaining between them.

The CDR3 reads CASSLVVLAGGGDTQYF. The CDR3 DNA reads TGTGCCAGCAGCTTGGTAGTTCTAGCGGGGGGTGGTGATACGCAGTATTTT. This chain uses TRBV5-4 with TRBJ2-3; 11 bases agree with TRBD2. V lost 0 bases, J lost 6 bases, and 9 bases stayed unmatched. This CDR3 region has 17 residues. CDR1 is SGHNT and CDR2 is YYREEE in the germline V gene (reference sequence). Drawing the rest from reference TRBV5-4 and TRBJ2-3, the complete variable domain is ETGVTQSPTHLIKTRGQQVTLRCSSQSGHNTVSWYQQALGQGPQFIFQYYREEENGRGNFPPRFSGLQFPNYSSELNVNALELDDSALYLCASSLVVLAGGGDTQYFGPGTRLTVL.

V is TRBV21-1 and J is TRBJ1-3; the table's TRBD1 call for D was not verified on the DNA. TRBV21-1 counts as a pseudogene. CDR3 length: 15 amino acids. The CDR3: CASTRDRTSGNTIYF. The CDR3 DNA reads TGTGCCAGCACCAGGGACAGAACCTCTGGAAACACCATATATTTT.

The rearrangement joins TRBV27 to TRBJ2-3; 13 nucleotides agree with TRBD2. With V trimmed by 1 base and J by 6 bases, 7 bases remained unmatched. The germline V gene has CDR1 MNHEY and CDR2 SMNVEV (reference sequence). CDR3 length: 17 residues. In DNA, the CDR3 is TGTGCCAGCAGTTTATTACGGACTAGCGGGAGAGGTGATACGCAGTATTTT. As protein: CASSLLRTSGRGDTQYF.

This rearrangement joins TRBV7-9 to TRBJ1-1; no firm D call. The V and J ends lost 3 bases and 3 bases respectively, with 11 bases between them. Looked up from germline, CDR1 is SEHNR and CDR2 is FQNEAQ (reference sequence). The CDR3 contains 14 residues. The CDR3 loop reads CASSFTTRHTEAFF. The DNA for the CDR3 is TGTGCCAGCAGCTTCACTACGCGACACACTGAAGCTTTCTTT.

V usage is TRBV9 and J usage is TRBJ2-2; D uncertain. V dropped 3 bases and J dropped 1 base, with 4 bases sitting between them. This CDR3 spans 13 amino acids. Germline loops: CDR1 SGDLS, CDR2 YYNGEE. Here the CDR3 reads CASSGGNTGELFF. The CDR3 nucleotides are TGTGCCAGCAGCGGCGGGAACACCGGGGAGCTGTTTTTT.